The rows below give T cell receptor beta chains drawn from one sample of a study of human T cells and chemical hapten exposure. One entry per CDR3 protein, called by TCRdb with MiXCR from the RACE reads. The sample lists around 200,000 distinct CDR3 sequences, almost 30% occurring once. The starting material was whole blood, obtained in connection with sensitization to the hapten diphenylcyclopropenone (DPC). The source is a woman in her 30s with alopecia areata. Some clones in this sample may be carry-over from other donors' samples. Each CDR3 is given with its conserved first and last residue. D genes are given only for firm matches. A clone size is listed for some rows: how often the clone was seen (once, few, many), or a class if it is expanded.

v_gene	d_gene	abundance	j_gene	CDR3nt	CDR3aa
TRBV5-1	NA	NA	TRBJ2-1	TGCGCCACCTCCTTGGACAGCTACCAAAATGAGCAGTTCTTC	CATSLDSYQNEQFF
TRBV28	TRBD1	many	TRBJ1-6	TGTGCCAGCAGTTGGACAGGGCGGTATAATTCACCCCTCCACTTT	CASSWTGRYNSPLHF
TRBV9	NA	once	TRBJ1-3	TGTGCCAGCAGCGTAGGGGGGACATCTGGAAACACCATATATTTT	CASSVGGTSGNTIYF
TRBV28	NA	few	TRBJ2-7	TGTGCCAGCAGTTTATCGCCGGCTAGCGCCGTGGGGCAGTACTTC	CASSLSPASAVGQYF
TRBV10-3	TRBD2	NA	TRBJ2-1	TGTGCCATCAGTGTTGGCGGGGGGGCCTCTAATGAGCAGTTCTTC	CAISVGGGASNEQFF
TRBV24-1	NA	NA	TRBJ2-2	TGTGCCACCAAGGCAAACCCTTACACCGGGGAGCTGTTTTTT	CATKANPYTGELFF
TRBV10-2	TRBD1	few	TRBJ1-2	TGCGCCAGCAGCACAGTGGGACAGGCCCGCTATGGCTACACCTTC	CASSTVGQARYGYTF
TRBV5-6	NA	NA	TRBJ1-1	TGTGCCAGCAGCTTGATCCGCGAGATAGAGGCTTTCTTT	CASSLIREIEAFF
TRBV9	NA	NA	TRBJ2-3	TGTGCCAGCAGCGTAGCTCCCACAGATACGCAGTATTTT	CASSVAPTDTQYF
TRBV4-2	NA	NA	TRBJ1-1	TGTGCCAGCAGCCAAGTCGGCCCAGGGGAGACTGAAGCTTTCTTT	CASSQVGPGETEAFF
TRBV15	NA	few	TRBJ2-6	TGTGCCACCAGCACTTCTGGGGCCAACGTCCTGACTTTC	CATSTSGANVLTF
TRBV25-1	TRBD1	few	TRBJ2-7	TGTGCCAGCCTAGGGACAGGGGCTCGCGAGCAGTACTTC	CASLGTGAREQYF
TRBV29-1	TRBD1	NA	TRBJ2-7	TGCAGCGTAGCTCAGGGGGCAGGGGGCGAGCAGTACTTC	CSVAQGAGGEQYF
TRBV28	NA	few	TRBJ2-1	TGTGCCACCGGTGACAGTTTGTGGGACAATGAGCAGTTCTTC	CATGDSLWDNEQFF
TRBV11-1	NA	NA	TRBJ2-2	TGTGCCAGCAGCCCCCCTCCAGCCGGGGAGCTGTTTTTT	CASSPPPAGELFF
TRBV29-1	NA	many	TRBJ2-1	TGCAGCGTTTGGCGGACGGTCGACAATGAGCAGTTCTTC	CSVWRTVDNEQFF
TRBV28	TRBD2	NA	TRBJ2-3	TGTGCCAGCAGTTTTCGGGGGACTAGCGGGGGAGTGGCGCAGTATTTT	CASSFRGTSGGVAQYF
TRBV29-1	NA	few	TRBJ2-1	TGCAGCGTTCGGGTCTACTCCTACAATGAGCAGTTCTTC	CSVRVYSYNEQFF
TRBV4-3	NA	few	TRBJ2-7	TGCGCCAGCAGCCAAGGGCAGGGTGGTGTCTACGAGCAGTACTTC	CASSQGQGGVYEQYF
TRBV11-2	NA	NA	TRBJ1-1	TGTGCCAGCATTAAACACGAGAACACTGAAGCTTTCTTT	CASIKHENTEAFF
TRBV2	NA	NA	TRBJ1-1	TGTGCCAGCAGTTCTCCGGGACTGTCGAACACTGAAGCTTTCTTT	CASSSPGLSNTEAFF
TRBV4-1	NA	NA	TRBJ2-1	TGCGCCAGCGGGAAGAATAACGAGCAGTTCTTC	CASGKNNEQFF
TRBV25-1	TRBD1	few	TRBJ2-3	TGTGCCAGCAGTGAGCCCGGACAGGGGAGCACAGATACGCAGTATTTT	CASSEPGQGSTDTQYF
TRBV7-8	NA	NA	TRBJ1-2	TGTGCCACCACCCTAGGCCTTTCCTATGGCTACACCTTC	CATTLGLSYGYTF
TRBV29-1	TRBD2	many	TRBJ2-7	TGCAGCGTAGTAGCGGGAGGCCTCCGGGAGCAGTACTTC	CSVVAGGLREQYF
TRBV21-1	NA	NA	TRBJ2-5	TGTGCCAGCGAGACTGGTTTCGAAGAGACCCAGTACTTC	CASETGFEETQYF
TRBV7-6	NA	NA	TRBJ2-5	TGTGCCAGCAGCTTAGGCTTCGGACTAACCCGGGAGACCCAGTACTTC	CASSLGFGLTRETQYF
TRBV3-1	TRBD1	NA	TRBJ2-6	TGTGCCAGCAGCCAAGGAACAGGGGATCGGGGGGCCAACGTCCTGACTTTC	CASSQGTGDRGANVLTF
TRBV7-9	TRBD2	many	TRBJ2-6	TGTGCCAGCAGCCATACAGCGGGATCTGGGGCCAACGTCCTGACTTTC	CASSHTAGSGANVLTF
TRBV20-1	NA	few	TRBJ1-6	TGCAGTGCTAGCCAGGGTCCACCCTCCTATAATTCACCCCTCCACTTT	CSASQGPPSYNSPLHF
TRBV6-2/TRBV6-3	NA	NA	TRBJ2-3	TGTGCCAGCAGTTTCGCGATGGAGAATACGCAGTATTTT	CASSFAMENTQYF
TRBV7-2	NA	NA	TRBJ1-3	TGTGCCAGCAGCTCAACCCGAATGGACACCATATATTTT	CASSSTRMDTIYF
TRBV4-3	NA	few	TRBJ1-5	TGCGCCAGCAGCCAAGGACGATTACAGGGCCAGCCCCAGCATTTT	CASSQGRLQGQPQHF
TRBV28	NA	NA	TRBJ2-5	TGTGCCAGCAGTACCCTAATCGAGACCCAGTACTTC	CASSTLIETQYF
TRBV5-1	NA	NA	TRBJ1-1	TGCGCCAGCAGGTCCGATGCCACTGAAGCTTTCTTT	CASRSDATEAFF
TRBV28	NA	NA	TRBJ1-4	TGTGCCAGCAGCCCCCCGGGGGTAAATGAAAAACTGTTTTTT	CASSPPGVNEKLFF
TRBV28	NA	few	TRBJ2-7	TGTGCCAGCTTGGGGCAAGGGGAAGCCTACGAGCAGTACTTC	CASLGQGEAYEQYF
TRBV5-1	NA	NA	TRBJ2-1	TGCGCCAGCAGCTTGGCCTTAGGGACAAGAAACAATGAGCAGTTCTTC	CASSLALGTRNNEQFF
TRBV7-2	NA	NA	TRBJ2-6	TGTGCCAGCAGCCCCCTGTGGTCTGGGGCCAACGTCCTGACTTTC	CASSPLWSGANVLTF
TRBV7-2	TRBD1	few	TRBJ2-5	TGTGCCAGCAGCTTAGGTCCCAGGGGGCAAGAGACCCAGTACTTC	CASSLGPRGQETQYF
TRBV15	TRBD2	few	TRBJ2-3	TGTGCCACCAGCATTCTAGCGGGGGGAGTTACAGATACGCAGTATTTT	CATSILAGGVTDTQYF
TRBV5-1	NA	NA	TRBJ1-1	TGCGCCAGCAGCTTCAACGGCCCTGAAGCTTTCTTT	CASSFNGPEAFF
TRBV20-1	TRBD1	few	TRBJ1-5	TGCAGTGCTAGGGGGACAGGGGCGCATCAGCCCCAGCATTTT	CSARGTGAHQPQHF
TRBV5-5	TRBD1	many	TRBJ1-1	TGTGCCAGCAGCCGATGGGGACAGGGGGCGACGAACACTGAAGCTTTCTTT	CASSRWGQGATNTEAFF
TRBV4-1	NA	once	TRBJ2-1	TGCGCCAGCAGCCAAGATCGGGACGGGGGCCTCTCGGATGAGCAGTTCTTC	CASSQDRDGGLSDEQFF